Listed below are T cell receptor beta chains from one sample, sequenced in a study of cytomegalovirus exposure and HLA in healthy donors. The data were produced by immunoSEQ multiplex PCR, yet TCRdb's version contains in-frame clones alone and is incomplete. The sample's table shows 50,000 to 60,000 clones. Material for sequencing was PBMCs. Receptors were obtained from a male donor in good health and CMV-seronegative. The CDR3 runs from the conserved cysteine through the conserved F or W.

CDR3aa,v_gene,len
CSVGVAGGPVETQYF,TRBV29-1,15
CASSQDTRRQMNTEAFF,TRBV4-2,17
CASRGLPPSGPTDTQYF,TRBV28,17
CASSGGYRAEYGYTF,TRBV19,15
CASSLSGDTYGYTF,TRBV28,14
CASSTPGQGVQPQHF,TRBV19,15
CASSQKHTTNTEAFF,TRBV9,15
CASSWAGSIQETQYF,TRBV11-2,15
CASSFRNEQYF,TRBV7-2,11
CASSFGTQTTDTQYF,TRBV5-1,15
CASSSGQGNVETQYF,TRBV7-8,15
CASSLGLNPDNEQFF,TRBV13,15
CATVFTDTQYF,TRBV6-6,11
CASSQDGGRGETQYF,TRBV4-1,15
CAISEQNSPLHF,TRBV10-3,12
CAIATVATNEKLFF,TRBV2,14
CASSLGFGGQGDTQYF,TRBV5-4,16
CASSQRDRRSTGELFF,TRBV11-1,16
CASSTRDSNYEQYF,TRBV6-5,14
CASSPLPGQGDNEQFF,TRBV5-1,16
CASSTGATREQYF,TRBV28,13
CASSQDQGRNSPLHF,TRBV4-2,15
CASSLERQGGNSPLHF,TRBV7-2,16
CASSPREGQFQETQYF,TRBV9,16
CASSRNIRGTGTEKLFF,TRBV4-3,17
CASSQWGTGGVKETQYF,TRBV5-1,17
CASSGDNSYEQYF,TRBV7-6,13
CASSRVGLTYEQYF,TRBV5-1,14
CASSLSRGLGTEAFF,TRBV28,15
CSVEDPGRGAQETQYF,TRBV29-1,16
CASGFGREDGYTF,TRBV12-5,13
CAISESPLETGTEAFF,TRBV10-3,16
CASTPGGTANYGYTF,TRBV28,15
CASSLRGTADTQYF,TRBV27,14
CASSQEQGISTGELFF,TRBV4-3,16
CASSLSRGSDNEQFF,TRBV7-6,15
CASSQRLAGTDTQYF,TRBV4-3,15
CASSKSSGGIDTQYF,TRBV7-2,15
CASSFWTANSPLHF,TRBV7-2,14
CASSFERRTGEQYF,TRBV7-9,14
CSADSTGGGYGYTF,TRBV29-1,14
CASSLKPGQGDQPQHF,TRBV19,16
CASSLSSTGNNQPQHF,TRBV27,16
CASSSQGADTQYF,TRBV7-2,13
CASSSTGANQPQHF,TRBV6-6,14
CASSQGYGREQYF,TRBV14,13
CAALAGPYEQYF,TRBV4-1,12
CASSERGGRGYGYTF,TRBV6-1,15
CASSPGGWSTEAFF,TRBV18,14
CASSPGGQSNQPQHF,TRBV5-1,15
CASSSQGYTEAFF,TRBV7-2,13
CAWISRDSYEQYF,TRBV30,13
CASSYSGSSYNSPLHF,TRBV6-5,16
CASSPDSYYGYTF,TRBV7-2,13
CASSPPRGETQYF,TRBV5-4,13
CAIRQGASSDNEQFF,TRBV10-3,15
CASGQKPNEQYF,TRBV11-1,12